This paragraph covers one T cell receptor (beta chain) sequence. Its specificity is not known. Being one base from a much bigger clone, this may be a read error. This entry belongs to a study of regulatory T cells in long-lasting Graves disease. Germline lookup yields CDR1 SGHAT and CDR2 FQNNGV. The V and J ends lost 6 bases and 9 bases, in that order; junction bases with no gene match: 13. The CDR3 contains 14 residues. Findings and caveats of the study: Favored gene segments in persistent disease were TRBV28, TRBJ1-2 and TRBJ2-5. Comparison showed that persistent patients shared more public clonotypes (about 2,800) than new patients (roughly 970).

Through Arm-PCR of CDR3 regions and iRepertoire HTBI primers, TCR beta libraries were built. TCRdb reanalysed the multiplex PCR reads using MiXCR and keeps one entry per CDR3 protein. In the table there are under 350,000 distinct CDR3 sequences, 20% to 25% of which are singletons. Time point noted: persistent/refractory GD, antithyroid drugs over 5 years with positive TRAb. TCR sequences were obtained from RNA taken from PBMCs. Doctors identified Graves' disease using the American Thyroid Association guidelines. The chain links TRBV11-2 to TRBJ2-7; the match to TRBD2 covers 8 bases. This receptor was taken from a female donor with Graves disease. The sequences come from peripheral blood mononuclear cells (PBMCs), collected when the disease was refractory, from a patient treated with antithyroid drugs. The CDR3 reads CASRPGLDLHGQYF. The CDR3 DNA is TGTGCCAGCAGGCCGGGACTAGACTTACACGGGCAGTACTTC.